Below are 2 T cell receptor beta chains sequenced from a single sample in a study of Ad26.COV2.S vaccination and SARS-CoV-2 variants (dated by TCRdb to about 2021). Library construction relied on the immunoSEQ multiplex PCR assay. Held by TCRdb, this immuneACCESS table contains in-frame sequences only and omits some clones. Under half of the omission traces to an unresolved V gene where checked; the cause of the rest is unknown. In all, the sample holds 300,000 to 400,000 clones, and roughly nine tenths of those were seen once. In total, the top ten clones hold about 6.4% of the sample. The treatment or condition label, as the study defines it: 15 to 20 received Ad26.COV2.S at low or high dose, single or two shots; roughly 5 received placebo; per-sample allocation not given. Repertoires of vaccine and placebo recipients were sequenced from samples taken on day 63 after the first injection. Sequences were derived from peripheral blood, sampled in a trial of Ad26.COV2.S vaccine versus placebo. The receptors shown here come from a person between 18 and 59 years old who received the Ad26.COV2.S COVID-19 vaccine or a placebo.

The chain has TRBV23-1 and TRBJ1-1; unclear D gene. TRBV23-1 is identified as an open reading frame with a role that is uncertain. The CDR3 is 14 amino acids. V was pared by 5 bases and J by 7 bases, with 17 bases between. For the CDR3, the DNA is TGCGCCAGCAGTTCTCACCCACAGTCCGATGAAGCTTTCTTT. Its protein product is CASSSHPQSDEAFF.

The V call is TRBV5-5, the J call TRBJ1-4; 7 positions agree with TRBD1. Germline V lookup: CDR1 SGHKS, CDR2 YYEKEE (reference sequence). V gave up 7 bases and J gave up 3 bases; unmatched junction bases: 9. There are 15 residues in the CDR3. The CDR3 bases are TGTGCCAGCGGGGTAACAGGGGCCCCTAATGAAAAACTGTTTTTT. Amino acids: CASGVTGAPNEKLFF.